The entry that follows covers one T cell receptor (beta chain) sequence. The source of the sample is a study of blood T cell repertoires in COVID-19. Turning to the study itself: PBMCs, B-cell-depleted T cells, or T cells were the source of the cDNA or gDNA that made up the material.

Authors' data handling: The assay estimated nucleated cells by amplifying reference gene primers. Sequencing used immunoSEQ multiplex PCR; TCRdb keeps in-frame clones, though not all of them. D and trimming come from the DNA, and the V and J calls and clone size come from that table. The sample includes 88,000 or so clones, roughly 87% of them seen just once. The CDR3 has 16 residues. Trimming took 2 bases from V and 2 from J; bases not matched to a gene: 8. Germline CDR1 and CDR2: MNHEY and SVGAGI. Sequenced material: peripheral blood. V gene TRBV6-5 combines with J gene TRBJ1-2; 7 nucleotides line up with TRBD1. This TCR came from a man at least 80 years old with acute or convalescent COVID-19. CDR3 sequence: CASSYQPGQTNYGYTF. As DNA, the CDR3 is TGTGCCAGCAGTTACCAACCGGGACAGACCAACTATGGCTACACCTTC.